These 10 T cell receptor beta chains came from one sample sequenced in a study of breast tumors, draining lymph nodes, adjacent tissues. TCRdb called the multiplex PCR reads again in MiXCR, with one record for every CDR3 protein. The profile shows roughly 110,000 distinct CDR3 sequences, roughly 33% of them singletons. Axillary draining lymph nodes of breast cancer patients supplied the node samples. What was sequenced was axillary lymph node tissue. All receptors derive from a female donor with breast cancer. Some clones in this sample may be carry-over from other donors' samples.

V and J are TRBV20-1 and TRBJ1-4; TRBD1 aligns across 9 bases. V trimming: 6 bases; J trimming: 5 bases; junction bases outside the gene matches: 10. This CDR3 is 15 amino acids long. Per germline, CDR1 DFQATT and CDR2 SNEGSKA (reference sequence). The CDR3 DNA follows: TGCAGTGCGTGGACTAGCGGGACAGGGAATGAAAAACTGTTTTTT. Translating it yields CSAWTSGTGNEKLFF.

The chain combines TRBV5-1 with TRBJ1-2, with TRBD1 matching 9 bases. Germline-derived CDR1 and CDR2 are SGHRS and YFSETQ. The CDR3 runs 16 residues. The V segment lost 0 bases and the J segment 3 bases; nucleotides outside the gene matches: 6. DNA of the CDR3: TGCGCCAGCAGCTTGGGACAGGGGGGCCGAGACTATGGCTACACCTTC. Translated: CASSLGQGGRDYGYTF.

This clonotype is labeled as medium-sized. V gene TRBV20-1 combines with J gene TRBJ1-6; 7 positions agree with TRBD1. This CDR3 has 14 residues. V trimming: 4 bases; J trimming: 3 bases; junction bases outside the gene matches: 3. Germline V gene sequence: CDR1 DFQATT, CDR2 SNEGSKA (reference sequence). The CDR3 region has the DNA TGCAGTGCTATCCAGGGGGGCTATAATTCACCCCTCCACTTT. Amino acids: CSAIQGGYNSPLHF.

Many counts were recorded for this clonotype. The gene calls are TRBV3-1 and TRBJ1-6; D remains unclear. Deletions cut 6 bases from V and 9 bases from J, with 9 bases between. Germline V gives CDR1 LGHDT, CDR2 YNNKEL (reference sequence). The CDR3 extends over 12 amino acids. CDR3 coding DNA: TGTGCCAGCAGTGGAGGCACTTCACCCCTCCACTTT. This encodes CASSGGTSPLHF.

This chain's CDR3 is CATSDLRTDYGYTF. The CDR3 nucleotides are TGTGCCACCAGTGATTTAAGGACAGACTATGGCTACACCTTC. The rearrangement joins TRBV24-1 to TRBJ1-2, with D maybe TRBD1 (6 bases). CDR3 length: 14 residues. Germline V CDR1 and CDR2: KGHDR, SFDVKD. Between the trimmed V and J ends, which lost 1 base and 3 bases, there was a span of 8 bases.

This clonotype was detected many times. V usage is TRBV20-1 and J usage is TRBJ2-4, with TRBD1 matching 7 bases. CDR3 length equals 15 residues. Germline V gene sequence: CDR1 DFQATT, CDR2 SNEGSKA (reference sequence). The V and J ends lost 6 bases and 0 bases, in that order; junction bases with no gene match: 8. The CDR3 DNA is TGCAGTGCCCTCGACAGGGCGATAGCCAAAAACATTCAGTACTTC. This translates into CSALDRAIAKNIQYF.

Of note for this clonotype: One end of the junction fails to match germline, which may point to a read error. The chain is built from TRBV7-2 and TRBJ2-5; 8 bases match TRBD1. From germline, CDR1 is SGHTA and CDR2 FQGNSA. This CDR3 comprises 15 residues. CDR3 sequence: CASSSRGTGQETQYF. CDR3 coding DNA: TGTGCCAGCAGCTCTCGGGGGACAGGACAAGAGACTCAGTACTTC.

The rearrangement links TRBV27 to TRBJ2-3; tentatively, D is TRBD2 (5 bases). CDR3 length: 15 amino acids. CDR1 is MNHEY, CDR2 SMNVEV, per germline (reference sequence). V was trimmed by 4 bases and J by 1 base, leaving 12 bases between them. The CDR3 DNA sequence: TGTGCCAGCAGTTCCGGGGTTCTACGCACAGATACGCAGTATTTT. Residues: CASSSGVLRTDTQYF.

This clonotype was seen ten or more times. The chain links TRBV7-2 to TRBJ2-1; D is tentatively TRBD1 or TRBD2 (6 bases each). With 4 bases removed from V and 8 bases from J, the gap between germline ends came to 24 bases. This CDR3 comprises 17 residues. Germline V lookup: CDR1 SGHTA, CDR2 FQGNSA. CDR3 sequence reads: CASSYRGGRDNQDEQFF. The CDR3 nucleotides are TGTGCCAGCAGCTATAGGGGAGGTCGGGACAATCAGGATGAGCAGTTCTTC.

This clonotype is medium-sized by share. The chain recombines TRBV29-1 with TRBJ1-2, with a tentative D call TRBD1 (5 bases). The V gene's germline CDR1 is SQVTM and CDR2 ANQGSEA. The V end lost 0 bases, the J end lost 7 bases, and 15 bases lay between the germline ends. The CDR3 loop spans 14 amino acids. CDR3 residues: CSVEDRGSSGGYTF. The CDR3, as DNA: TGCAGCGTTGAAGATCGGGGCTCCTCGGGTGGCTACACCTTC.